This entry is about one TCR beta chain. In this sample, this clonotype turned up many times. Its cognate antigen has yet to be identified. No per-base quality is available; no much larger clone lies one base away. The entry originates in a study of human T cells and chemical hapten exposure (dated by TCRdb to the early 2020s). Regarding the complete study: For sensitization, 2% DPC in acetone was applied to a 2 cm by 2 cm area of upper inner arm skin. Weekly therapeutic DPC doses were additionally applied to the scalp of patients throughout the roughly 24-week study period. Patch testing on the upper back used Finn chambers containing 0.01% DPC, with scoring done after 6 days according to International Contact Dermatitis Research Group standards. Alopecia areata with under or over 50% scalp involvement, alopecia totalis and alopecia universalis were represented in the patient cohort, which was mostly female. Libraries were combined into a pool for sequencing, and differences in TCR yield between samples came mainly from small differences in library volumes within the pool. The study tracked peripheral blood TCR repertoire changes in vivo during primary and secondary sensitization to the hapten diphenylcyclopropenone (DPC) in alopecia patients. Patient blood was sampled pre-sensitization (week 0) and at 2, 6 and about 24 weeks after DPC sensitization. For TCR sequencing, blood came from 25 to 35 alopecia patients at anywhere from one to four time points (pre-sensitization, 2, 6 and 24 weeks).

What the time point label conveys for this sample: patch test 1, 2 weeks after DPC sensitization. Sample treatment or condition, as interpreted from the label and publication: therapeutic diphenylcyclopropenone sensitization with weekly scalp DPC. Blood at each patch-test visit was drawn before the patch test was applied. Patients were eligible if aged 18 to 70, diagnosed with alopecia and judged suitable for DPC therapy, and pregnant patients were excluded. Total RNA was isolated from unfractionated whole blood collected in Tempus Blood RNA tubes. Between the V and J ends, shortened by 2 bases and 3 bases respectively, the junction contains 13 bases. There are 15 amino acids in the CDR3, from cysteine to phenylalanine inclusive. Only the CDR3 region is kept as DNA, spanning 45 bases read in frame from base 1. In the germline V gene, CDR1 corresponds to MGHRA and CDR2 to YSYEKL. What the research found in general, with its limitations: All patients had alopecia, a presumed autoimmune disease, so their immune response might differ from that of healthy individuals. The number of PT1 expanded TCRs positively correlated with patch test score, significant at thresholds 8, 16 and 32 but not 4. No change with DPC sensitization was found in the number of TCRs above 1 in 1000 frequency, and no evidence of global repertoire structure alterations was found. Compared with pre-sensitization or healthy control sets, expanded TCRs formed significantly more large CDR3 similarity clusters, which is consistent with antigen-driven responses. Repeated subsampling changed both the strength of the expansion versus patch-test correlation and the threshold at which the correlation became significant.

The method behind the library was RACE. Sequencing took place on a NextSeq 500. During library preparation, unique molecular identifiers were attached to individual cDNA molecules so that TCRs could be counted in a quantitative, reproducible way. For every blood RNA sample, sequencing covered both the TCR alpha and TCR beta chains. Per the source publication's procedure: Samples had a median of approximately 93,000 TCRs, with a range from about 23,224 to 750,000. The Decombinator software suite was used to annotate the V, J and CDR3 of the TCR reads. To make PS versus PT1 abundance plots, every sample was subsampled to the same number of TCRs (28,000). TCRs were defined as expanded if absent before sensitization and observed at least eight times at the 2-week time point. TCRdb passed the public sequencing reads through fastp at Q25 and MiXCR, retaining productive beta sequences. Entries are consolidated by CDR3 protein sequence, retaining the most common genes and DNA. TCRdb's processing, not the study's, gives the V and J calls here. The sample yields roughly 380,000 distinct CDR3 sequences; roughly 5% were counted once. Of the sample, over 2% is held by the ten largest clones.

The receptor chain draws on TRBV4-1 and TRBJ1-2; no D segment can be confidently identified. The specimen comprised whole blood, sampled in connection with sensitization to the hapten diphenylcyclopropenone (DPC). This clonotype was sampled from a woman aged 50 to 60 with alopecia areata. Some clones in this sample may be carry-over from other donors' samples. The CDR3 protein: CASSQNGGLYYGYTF. The nucleotides read TGCGCCAGCAGCCAAAATGGAGGGCTTTACTATGGCTACACCTTC.